A single sample is the source of the 2 T cell receptor beta chains below, sequenced in a study of cytomegalovirus exposure and HLA in healthy donors. Measured with immunoSEQ multiplex PCR; TCRdb has only the in-frame clones, and not every one. There are tens of thousands of clones in the sample; 90% to 95% occur only once, and 0.55% to 0.65% lies in the top ten. The source material was PBMCs. The source is a woman between 18 and 30 years old in good health and CMV-seronegative.

The rearrangement uses TRBV6-6 and TRBJ1-1; tentatively, D is TRBD1 (5 bases). The CDR3 runs 15 residues. Germline V CDR1 and CDR2: MNHNY, SVGAGI (reference sequence). V was trimmed by 2 bases and J by 5 bases, leaving 15 bases between them. The CDR3 spells CASSYTGERGTEAFF. Written as DNA, the CDR3 is TGTGCCAGCAGTTACACGGGGGAGAGAGGGACTGAAGCTTTCTTT.

The chain carries TRBV14 and TRBJ1-5; D is uncertain. Trimming took off 1 base at V and 3 bases at J, with 16 bases between the two ends. Germline V gene lookup returns CDR1 SGHDN and CDR2 FVKESK. The CDR3 consists of 17 residues. This CDR3 reads CASSQGVRGRINQPQHF. In DNA form, the CDR3 reads TGTGCCAGCAGCCAAGGGGTCCGTGGCAGGATCAATCAGCCCCAGCATTTT.